This T cell receptor (beta chain) was sequenced for a study of shared clonotypes between healthy human individuals. The V gene's germline CDR1 is MNHEY and CDR2 SMNVEV (reference sequence). This CDR3 comprises 13 residues. Deletions cut 8 bases from V and 1 base from J, with 11 bases between. This table comes from immunoSEQ multiplex PCR, and its TCRdb copy is limited to in-frame clones, with some not included. The sample has roughly 1 million clones, about four fifths seen once. Caucasian adults living in Nashville, Tennessee, provided all samples. The sample taken for sequencing was memory CD4+ T cells from PBMCs. Regarding subset: CD45RA-negative fraction. The chain recombines TRBV27 with TRBJ1-1; D is ambiguous. The sequence was collected from a man aged 18 to 30 in good health. Some clones in this sample may be carry-over from other donors' samples. CDR3: CASFPLGNTEAFF. The CDR3 nucleotides read TGTGCCAGCTTCCCTCTAGGGAACACTGAAGCTTTCTTT.